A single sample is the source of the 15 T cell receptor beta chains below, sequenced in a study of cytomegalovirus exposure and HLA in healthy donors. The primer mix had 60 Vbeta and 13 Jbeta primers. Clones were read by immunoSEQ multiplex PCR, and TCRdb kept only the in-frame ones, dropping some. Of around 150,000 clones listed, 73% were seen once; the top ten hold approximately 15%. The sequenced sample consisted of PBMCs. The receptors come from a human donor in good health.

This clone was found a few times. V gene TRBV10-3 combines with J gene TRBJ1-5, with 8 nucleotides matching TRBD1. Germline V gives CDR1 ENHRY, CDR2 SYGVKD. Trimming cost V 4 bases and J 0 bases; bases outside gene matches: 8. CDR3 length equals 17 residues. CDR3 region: CAISGGTGGNSNQPQHF. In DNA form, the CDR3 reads TGTGCCATCAGTGGGGGTACAGGGGGAAATAGCAATCAGCCCCAGCATTTT.

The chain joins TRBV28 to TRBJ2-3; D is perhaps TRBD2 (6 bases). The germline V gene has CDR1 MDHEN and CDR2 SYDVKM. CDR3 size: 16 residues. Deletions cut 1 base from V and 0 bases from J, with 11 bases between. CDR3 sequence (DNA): TGTGCCAGCAGTTTATTGCGCGGGGCGAGCACAGATACGCAGTATTTT. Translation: CASSLLRGASTDTQYF.

CDR3 residues: CASSGTGMAGELFF. Written as DNA, the CDR3 is TGTGCCAGCTCCGGGACAGGGATGGCCGGGGAGCTGTTTTTT. V and J are TRBV10-3 and TRBJ2-2; 9 positions match TRBD1. Germline CDR1 is ENHRY and CDR2 is SYGVKD. Trimming cost V 10 bases and J 6 bases; bases outside gene matches: 9. The CDR3 sequence is 14 residues long.

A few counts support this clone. The CDR3 spells CASSFVQGYGYTF. As DNA, the CDR3 is TGTGCCAGCAGCTTCGTACAGGGCTATGGCTACACCTTC. The V and J genes are TRBV5-6 and TRBJ1-2; possible D gene TRBD1, 6 bases. Germline V lookup: CDR1 SGHDT, CDR2 YYEEEE. V was clipped by 2 bases and J by 4 bases, with 9 bases between them. This CDR3 spans 13 amino acids. Drawing the rest from reference TRBV5-6 and TRBJ1-2, the complete variable domain is DAGVTQSPTHLIKTRGQQVTLRCSPKSGHDTVSWYQQALGQGPQFIFQYYEEEERQRGNFPDRFSGHQFPNYSSELNVNALLLGDSALYLCASSFVQGYGYTFGSGTRLTVV.

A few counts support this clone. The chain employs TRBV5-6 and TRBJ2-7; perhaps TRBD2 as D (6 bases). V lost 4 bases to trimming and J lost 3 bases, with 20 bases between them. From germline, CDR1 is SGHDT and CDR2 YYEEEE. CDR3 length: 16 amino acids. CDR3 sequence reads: CASSLRPGLANYEQYF. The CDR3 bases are TGTGCCAGCAGCCTGAGGCCGGGACTCGCCAACTACGAGCAGTACTTC.

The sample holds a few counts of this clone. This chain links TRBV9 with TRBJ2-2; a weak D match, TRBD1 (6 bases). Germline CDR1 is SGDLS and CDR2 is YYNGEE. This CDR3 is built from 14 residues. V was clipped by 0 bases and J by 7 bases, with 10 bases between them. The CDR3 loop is CASSVGIQGGELFF. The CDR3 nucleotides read TGTGCCAGCAGCGTAGGGATACAGGGCGGGGAGCTGTTTTTT. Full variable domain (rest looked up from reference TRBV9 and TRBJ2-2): DSGVTQTPKHLITATGQRVTLRCSPRSGDLSVYWYQQSLDQGLQFLIQYYNGEERAKGNILERFSAQQFPDLHSELNLSSLELGDSALYFCASSVGIQGGELFFGEGSRLTVL.

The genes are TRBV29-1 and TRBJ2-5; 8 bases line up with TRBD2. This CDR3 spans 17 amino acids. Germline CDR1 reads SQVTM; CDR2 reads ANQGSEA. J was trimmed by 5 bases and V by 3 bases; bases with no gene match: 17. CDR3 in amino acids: CSVEPTRSSGWRETQYF. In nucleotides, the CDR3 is TGCAGCGTTGAGCCAACCCGATCTAGCGGGTGGAGGGAGACCCAGTACTTC.

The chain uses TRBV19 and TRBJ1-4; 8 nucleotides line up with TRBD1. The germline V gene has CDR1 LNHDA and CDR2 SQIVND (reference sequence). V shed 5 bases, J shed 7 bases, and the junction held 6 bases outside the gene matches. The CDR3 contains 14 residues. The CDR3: CASSETGEGEKLFF. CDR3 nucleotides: TGTGCCAGTAGTGAGACAGGGGAGGGTGAAAAACTGTTTTTT. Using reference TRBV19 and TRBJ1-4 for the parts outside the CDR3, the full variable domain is DGGITQSPKYLFRKEGQNVTLSCEQNLNHDAMYWYRQDPGQGLRLIYYSQIVNDFQKGDIAEGYSVSREKKESFPLTVTSAQKNPTAFYLCASSETGEGEKLFFGSGTQLSVL.

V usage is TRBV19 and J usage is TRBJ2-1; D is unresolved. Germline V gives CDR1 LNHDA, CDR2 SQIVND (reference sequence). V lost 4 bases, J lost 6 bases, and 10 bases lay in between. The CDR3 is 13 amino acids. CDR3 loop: CASSRPSGNEQFF. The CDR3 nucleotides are TGTGCCAGTAGTAGGCCGTCTGGCAATGAGCAGTTCTTC.

CDR3: CAWSATGIRTGELFF. DNA of the CDR3: TGTGCCTGGAGCGCAACCGGGATAAGGACCGGGGAGCTGTTTTTT. The chain employs TRBV30 and TRBJ2-2, with a tentative D call TRBD2 (5 bases). Deletions cut 3 bases from V and 5 bases from J, with 16 bases between. This CDR3 has 15 residues. From germline, CDR1 is GTSNPN and CDR2 SVGIG (reference sequence).

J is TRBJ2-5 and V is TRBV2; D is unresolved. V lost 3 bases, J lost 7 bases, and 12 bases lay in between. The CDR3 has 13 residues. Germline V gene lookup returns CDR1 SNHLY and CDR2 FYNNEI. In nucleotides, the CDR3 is TGTGCCAGCAGTGATTACTCCCCAGGGACCCAGTACTTC. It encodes CASSDYSPGTQYF.

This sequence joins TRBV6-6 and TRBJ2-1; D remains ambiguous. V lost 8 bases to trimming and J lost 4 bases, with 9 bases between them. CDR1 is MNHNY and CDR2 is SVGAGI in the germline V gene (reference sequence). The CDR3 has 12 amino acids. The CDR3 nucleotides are TGTGCCAGCGGTACACTATACAATGAGCAGTTCTTC. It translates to CASGTLYNEQFF.

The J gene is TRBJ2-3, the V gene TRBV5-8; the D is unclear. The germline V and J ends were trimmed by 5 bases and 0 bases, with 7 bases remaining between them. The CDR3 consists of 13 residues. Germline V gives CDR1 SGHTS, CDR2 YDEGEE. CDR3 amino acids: CASRVTSTDTQYF. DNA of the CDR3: TGTGCCAGCAGGGTAACTAGCACAGATACGCAGTATTTT.

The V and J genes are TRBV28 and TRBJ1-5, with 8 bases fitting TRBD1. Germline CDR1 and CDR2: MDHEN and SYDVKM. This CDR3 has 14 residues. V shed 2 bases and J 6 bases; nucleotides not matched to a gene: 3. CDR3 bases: TGTGCCAGCAGTTTACCAGGGGGCACTCAGCCCCAGCATTTT. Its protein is CASSLPGGTQPQHF. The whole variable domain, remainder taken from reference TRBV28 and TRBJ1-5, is DVKVTQSSRYLVKRTGEKVFLECVQDMDHENMFWYRQDPGLGLRLIYFSYDVKMKEKGDIPEGYSVSREKKERFSLILESASTNQTSMYLCASSLPGGTQPQHFGDGTRLSIL.

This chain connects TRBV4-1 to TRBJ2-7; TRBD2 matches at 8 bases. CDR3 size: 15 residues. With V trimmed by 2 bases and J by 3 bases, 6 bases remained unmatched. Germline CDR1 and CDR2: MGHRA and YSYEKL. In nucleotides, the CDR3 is TGCGCCAGCAGCCAACCCACTAGCGGCAACTACGAGCAGTACTTC. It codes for CASSQPTSGNYEQYF.